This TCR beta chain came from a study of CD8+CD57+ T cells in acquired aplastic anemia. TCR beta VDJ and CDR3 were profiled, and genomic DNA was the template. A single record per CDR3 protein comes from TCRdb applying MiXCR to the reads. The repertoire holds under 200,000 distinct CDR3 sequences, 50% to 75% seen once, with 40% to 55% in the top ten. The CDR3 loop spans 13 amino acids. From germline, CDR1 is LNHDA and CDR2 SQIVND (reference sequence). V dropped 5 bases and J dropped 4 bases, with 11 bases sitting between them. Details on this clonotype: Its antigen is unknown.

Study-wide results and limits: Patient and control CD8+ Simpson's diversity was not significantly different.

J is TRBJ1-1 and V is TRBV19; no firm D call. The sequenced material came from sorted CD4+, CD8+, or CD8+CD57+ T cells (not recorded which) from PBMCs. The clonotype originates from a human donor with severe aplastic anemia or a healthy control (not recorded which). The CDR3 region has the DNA TGTGCCAGTAGTTCTGGGATTATCACTGAAGCTTTCTTT. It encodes CASSSGIITEAFF.